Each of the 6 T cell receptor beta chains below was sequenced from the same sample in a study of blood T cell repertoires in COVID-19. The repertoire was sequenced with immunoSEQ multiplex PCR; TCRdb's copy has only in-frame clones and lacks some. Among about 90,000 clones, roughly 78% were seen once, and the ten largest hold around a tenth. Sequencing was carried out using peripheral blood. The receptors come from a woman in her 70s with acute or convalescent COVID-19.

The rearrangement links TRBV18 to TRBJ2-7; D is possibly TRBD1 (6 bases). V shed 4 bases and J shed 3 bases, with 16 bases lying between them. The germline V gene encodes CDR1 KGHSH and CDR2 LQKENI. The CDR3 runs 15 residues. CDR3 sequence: CASSLDRLEVYEQYF. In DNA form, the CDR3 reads TGTGCCAGCTCACTAGACAGGTTGGAAGTCTACGAGCAGTACTTC.

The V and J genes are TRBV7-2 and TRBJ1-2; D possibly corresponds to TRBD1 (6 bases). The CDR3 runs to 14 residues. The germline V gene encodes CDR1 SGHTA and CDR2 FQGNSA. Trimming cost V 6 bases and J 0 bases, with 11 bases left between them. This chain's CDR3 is CASRKGTTNYGYTF. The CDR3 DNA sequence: TGTGCCAGCAGGAAAGGGACAACTAACTATGGCTACACCTTC.

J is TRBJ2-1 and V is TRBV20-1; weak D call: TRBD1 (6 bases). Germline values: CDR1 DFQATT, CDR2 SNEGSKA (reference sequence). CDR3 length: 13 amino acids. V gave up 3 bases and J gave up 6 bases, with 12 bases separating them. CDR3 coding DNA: TGCAGTGCTAGTCTACAGGGCCCCAATGAGCAGTTCTTC. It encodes CSASLQGPNEQFF.

Here the CDR3 DNA reads TGTGCCAGCAGTTTAGGGCCCGGCCAATACAATGAGCAGTTCTTC. It specifies CASSLGPGQYNEQFF. The chain combines TRBV27 with TRBJ2-1; D gene ambiguous. The V end was cut by 2 bases, the J end by 4 bases, with 12 bases between. The length of the CDR3 is 15 residues. Germline V gives CDR1 MNHEY, CDR2 SMNVEV (reference sequence).

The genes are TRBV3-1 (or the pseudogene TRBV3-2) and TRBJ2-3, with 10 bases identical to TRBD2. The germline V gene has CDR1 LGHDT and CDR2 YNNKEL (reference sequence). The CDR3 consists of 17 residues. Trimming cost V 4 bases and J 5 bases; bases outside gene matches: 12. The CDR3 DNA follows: TGTGCCAGCAGCCCCTCCCAGCGGGGGGGCTGGGAAGATACGCAGTATTTT. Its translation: CASSPSQRGGWEDTQYF.

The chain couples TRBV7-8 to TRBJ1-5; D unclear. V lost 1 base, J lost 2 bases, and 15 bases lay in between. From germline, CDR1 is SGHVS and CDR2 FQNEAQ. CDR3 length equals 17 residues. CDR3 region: CASSLGGGGGRNQPQHF. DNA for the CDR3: TGTGCCAGCAGCTTAGGGGGAGGCGGCGGACGCAATCAGCCCCAGCATTTT.